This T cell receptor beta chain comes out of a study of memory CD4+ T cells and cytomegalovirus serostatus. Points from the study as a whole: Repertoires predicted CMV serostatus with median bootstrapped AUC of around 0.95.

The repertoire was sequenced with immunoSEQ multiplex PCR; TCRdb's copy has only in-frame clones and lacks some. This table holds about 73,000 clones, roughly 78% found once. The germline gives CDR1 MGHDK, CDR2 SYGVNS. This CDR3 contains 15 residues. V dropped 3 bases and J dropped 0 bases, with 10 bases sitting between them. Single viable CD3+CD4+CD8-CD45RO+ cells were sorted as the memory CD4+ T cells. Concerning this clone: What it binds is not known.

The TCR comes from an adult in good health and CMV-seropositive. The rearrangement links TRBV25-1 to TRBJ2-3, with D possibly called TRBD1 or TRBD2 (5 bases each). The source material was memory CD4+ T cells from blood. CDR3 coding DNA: TGTGCCAGCAGTGACGCAGGGACCAGCACAGATACGCAGTATTTT. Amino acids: CASSDAGTSTDTQYF.